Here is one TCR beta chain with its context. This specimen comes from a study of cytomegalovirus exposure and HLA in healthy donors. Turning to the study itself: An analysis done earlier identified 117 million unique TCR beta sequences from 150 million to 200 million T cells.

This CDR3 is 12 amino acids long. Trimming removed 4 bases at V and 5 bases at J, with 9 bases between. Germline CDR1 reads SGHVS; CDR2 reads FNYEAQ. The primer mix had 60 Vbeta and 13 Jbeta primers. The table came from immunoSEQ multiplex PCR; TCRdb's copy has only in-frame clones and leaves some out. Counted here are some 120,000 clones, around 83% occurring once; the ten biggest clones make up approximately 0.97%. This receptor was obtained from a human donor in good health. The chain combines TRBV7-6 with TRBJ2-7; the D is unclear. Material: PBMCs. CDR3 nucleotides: TGTGCCAGCAGCTACTTAACGGACGAGCAGTACTTC. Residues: CASSYLTDEQYF.